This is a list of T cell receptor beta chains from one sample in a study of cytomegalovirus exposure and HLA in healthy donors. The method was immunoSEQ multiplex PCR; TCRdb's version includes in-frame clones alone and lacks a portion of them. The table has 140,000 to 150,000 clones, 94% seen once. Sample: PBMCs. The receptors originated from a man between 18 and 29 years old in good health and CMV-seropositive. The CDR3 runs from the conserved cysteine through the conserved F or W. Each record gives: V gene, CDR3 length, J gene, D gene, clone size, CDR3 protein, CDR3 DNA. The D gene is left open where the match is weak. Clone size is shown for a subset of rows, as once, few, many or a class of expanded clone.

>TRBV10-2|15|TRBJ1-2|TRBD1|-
CASSEQGAILGGYTF
TGCGCCAGCAGTGAACAGGGGGCTATTCTGGGTGGCTACACCTTC
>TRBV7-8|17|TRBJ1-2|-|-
CASSPARTASRSYGYTF
TGTGCCAGCAGCCCAGCCCGGACAGCTTCCCGAAGCTATGGCTACACCTTC
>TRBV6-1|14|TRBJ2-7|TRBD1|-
CASSERDRIYEQYF
TGTGCCAGCAGTGAACGGGACAGGATCTACGAGCAGTACTTC
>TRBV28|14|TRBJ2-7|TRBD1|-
CASSRRDSAYEQYF
TGTGCCAGCAGTCGCCGGGACAGTGCCTACGAGCAGTACTTC
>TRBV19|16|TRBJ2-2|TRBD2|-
CASNLLAGGLPGELFF
TGTGCCAGTAACCTCCTAGCGGGAGGACTCCCCGGGGAGCTGTTTTTT
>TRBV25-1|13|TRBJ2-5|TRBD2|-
CASRLGGQETQYF
TGTGCCAGCAGGTTGGGGGGGCAAGAGACCCAGTACTTC
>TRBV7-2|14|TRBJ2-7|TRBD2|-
CASSTSGRGYEQYF
TGTGCCAGCAGCACCAGCGGGAGGGGTTACGAGCAGTACTTC
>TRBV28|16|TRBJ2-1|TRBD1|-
CASSLPGQGKYNEQFF
TGTGCCAGCAGTTTACCCGGACAGGGGAAATACAATGAGCAGTTCTTC
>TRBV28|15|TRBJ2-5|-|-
CASSYRVGGQETQYF
TGTGCCAGCAGTTACAGGGTAGGGGGTCAAGAGACCCAGTACTTC
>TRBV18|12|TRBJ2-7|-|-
CASSPTYYEQYF
TGTGCCAGCTCACCAACTTACTACGAGCAGTACTTC
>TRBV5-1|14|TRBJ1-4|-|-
CASTIGGAEEKLFF
TGCGCCAGCACCATCGGCGGAGCAGAAGAAAAACTGTTTTTT
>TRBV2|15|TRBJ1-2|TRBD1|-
CASSVAGTANYGYTF
TGTGCCAGCAGTGTAGCCGGGACAGCTAACTATGGCTACACCTTC
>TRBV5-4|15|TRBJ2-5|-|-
CASSLGGGAKETQYF
TGTGCCAGCAGCCTGGGAGGGGGTGCCAAGGAGACCCAGTACTTC
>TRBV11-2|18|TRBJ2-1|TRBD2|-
CASSLYSASGVGDNEQFF
TGTGCCAGCAGCTTATACAGCGCTAGCGGGGTGGGGGACAATGAGCAGTTCTTC
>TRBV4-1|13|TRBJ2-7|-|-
CASSPDSSYEQYF
TGCGCCAGCAGCCCGGACAGCTCCTACGAGCAGTACTTC
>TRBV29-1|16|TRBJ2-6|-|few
CSVVLQGETGANVLTF
TGCAGCGTTGTTTTACAGGGAGAAACTGGGGCCAACGTCCTGACTTTC
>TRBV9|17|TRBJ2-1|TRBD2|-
CASSVALAGGVGNEQFF
TGTGCCAGCAGCGTAGCTCTAGCGGGAGGGGTGGGGAATGAGCAGTTCTTC
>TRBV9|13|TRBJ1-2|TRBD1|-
CASSVGQGQGYTF
TGTGCCAGCAGCGTAGGACAGGGGCAAGGCTACACCTTC
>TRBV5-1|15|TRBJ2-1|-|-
CASSLGSGPGNEQFF
TGCGCCAGCAGCTTGGGTAGCGGTCCGGGCAATGAGCAGTTCTTC
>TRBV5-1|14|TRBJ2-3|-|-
CASNPTGNTDTQYF
TGCGCCAGCAACCCGACAGGAAACACAGATACGCAGTATTTT
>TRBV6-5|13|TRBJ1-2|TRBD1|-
CASTTRQGYGYTF
TGTGCCAGCACAACCCGACAGGGATATGGCTACACCTTC
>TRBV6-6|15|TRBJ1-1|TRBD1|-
CASTTTGTGNTEAFF
TGTGCCAGCACGACTACCGGGACAGGGAACACTGAAGCTTTCTTT